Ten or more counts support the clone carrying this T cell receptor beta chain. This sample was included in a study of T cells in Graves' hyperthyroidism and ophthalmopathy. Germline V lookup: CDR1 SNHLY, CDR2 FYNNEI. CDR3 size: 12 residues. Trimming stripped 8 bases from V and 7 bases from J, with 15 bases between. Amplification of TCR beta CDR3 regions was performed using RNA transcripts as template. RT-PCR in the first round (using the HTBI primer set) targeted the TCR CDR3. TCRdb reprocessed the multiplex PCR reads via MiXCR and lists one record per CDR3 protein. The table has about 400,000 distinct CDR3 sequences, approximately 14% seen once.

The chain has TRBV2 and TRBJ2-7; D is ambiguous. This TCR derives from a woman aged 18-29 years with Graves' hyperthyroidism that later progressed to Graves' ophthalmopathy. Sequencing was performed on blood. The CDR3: CASLELLGEQYF. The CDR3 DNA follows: TGTGCCAGCCTAGAGCTTTTGGGGGAGCAGTACTTC. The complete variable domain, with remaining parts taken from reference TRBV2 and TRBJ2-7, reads EPEVTQTPSHQVTQMGQEVILRCVPISNHLYFYWYRQILGQKVEFLVSFYNNEISEKSEIFDDQFSVERPDGSNFTLKIRSTKLEDSAMYFCASLELLGEQYFGPGTRLTVT.